A single sample gave rise to the 22 T cell receptor beta chains below, sequenced in a study of a mutant IDH1 vaccine in newly diagnosed glioma. Indicated time point: baseline, week 1 (first vaccination visit). Treatment: pre-vaccination baseline after standard-of-care therapy. TCRdb's copy holds only in-frame clones and misses some; the assay was immunoSEQ multiplex PCR. The data show tens of thousands of clones, roughly 87% seen once. The specimen comprised PBMCs, sampled from a glioma patient treated with radiotherapy, temozolomide or both. All receptors come from a man aged 40-55 years with glioma. Some clones in this sample may be carry-over from other donors' samples.

Only a few counts were recorded for this clone. The CDR3 here is CASIPDSNSPLHF. CDR3 coding DNA: TGTGCCAGCATTCCGGACAGCAATTCACCCCTCCACTTT. V gene TRBV2 combines with J gene TRBJ1-6, with a tentative D call TRBD1 (6 bases). Deletions cut 7 bases from V and 7 bases from J, with 11 bases between. Germline-derived CDR1 and CDR2 are SNHLY and FYNNEI. The CDR3 spans 13 residues.

This clone was counted a few times. The chain joins TRBV4-1 to TRBJ2-4, with 8 bases that match TRBD1. The CDR3 is made up of 16 amino acids. Per germline, CDR1 MGHRA and CDR2 YSYEKL. The ends lost 1 base at V and 9 bases at J; junction bases unmatched: 11. CDR3 nucleotide sequence: TGCGCCAGCAGCCAAGTTCGGTCACAGGGGGTAGGCATTCAGTACTTC. Translated: CASSQVRSQGVGIQYF.

The V call is TRBV19, the J call TRBJ2-7; TRBD1 is a possible D gene (5 bases). The CDR3 length is 13 residues. V shed 2 bases and J shed 6 bases, with 11 bases lying between them. Per the germline V gene, CDR1 is LNHDA and CDR2 is SQIVND (reference sequence). The CDR3 loop is CASSIRGGSEQYF. In DNA form, the CDR3 reads TGTGCCAGTAGTATAAGGGGCGGATCCGAGCAGTACTTC.

The chain uses TRBV5-4 and TRBJ2-5; 9 bases are a match to TRBD2. This CDR3 spans 16 amino acids. The germline V gene encodes CDR1 SGHNT and CDR2 YYREEE (reference sequence). Trimming at V came to 1 base and at J to 2 bases, leaving 6 bases not matched to a gene. The CDR3 sequence: CASSLRGGDIQETQYF. The CDR3 bases are TGTGCCAGCAGCTTGCGCGGGGGGGATATTCAAGAGACCCAGTACTTC.

V is TRBV27 and J is TRBJ2-7, with D uncertain. Germline V CDR1 and CDR2: MNHEY, SMNVEV (reference sequence). The CDR3 length is 13 residues. The ends were cut back, 3 bases at V and 2 bases at J, with 8 bases in the middle. The CDR3 reads CASSLADPYEQYF. CDR3 coding DNA: TGTGCCAGCAGTTTGGCGGATCCCTACGAGCAGTACTTC.

The rearrangement uses TRBV5-4 and TRBJ1-1, with D maybe TRBD1 (5 bases). Germline CDR1 is SGHNT and CDR2 is YYREEE (reference sequence). V lost 1 base to trimming and J lost 12 bases, with 16 bases between them. This CDR3 comprises 13 residues. The DNA of the CDR3 is TGTGCCAGCAGCTTGCGGGGGTCCAGGACGACTTTCTTT. Protein product: CASSLRGSRTTFF.

The chain uses TRBV15 and TRBJ1-4; D possibly corresponds to TRBD1 (5 bases). Trimming removed 7 bases at V and 7 bases at J, with 16 bases between. The CDR3 sequence is 14 residues long. CDR1 is LNHNV and CDR2 is YYDKDF in the germline V gene (reference sequence). CDR3 DNA: TGTGCCACCAAAACTGACAGACGGGGTGAAAAACTGTTTTTT. Amino acid sequence: CATKTDRRGEKLFF.

The J gene is TRBJ2-2, the V gene TRBV6-6; 7 nucleotides match TRBD1. Trimming cost V 6 bases and J 3 bases; bases outside gene matches: 7. The CDR3 sequence is 15 residues long. The germline V gene has CDR1 MNHNY and CDR2 SVGAGI (reference sequence). The CDR3 DNA follows: TGTGCCAGCAGCCAACAGGGGTCCCACACCGGGGAGCTGTTTTTT. Amino acid sequence: CASSQQGSHTGELFF.

This clone was recorded a few times. Other nucleotide sequences from this sample produce the same CDR3. The V and J genes are TRBV5-1 and TRBJ1-4, with 10 bases fitting TRBD1. The junction had 5 bases not matched to a gene; V was cut back by 2 bases and J by 7 bases. The CDR3 consists of 15 residues. CDR1 and CDR2 from the germline V gene are SGHRS and YFSETQ. CDR3: CASSLERQGAEKLFF. CDR3 sequence (DNA): TGCGCCAGCAGCTTAGAGAGACAGGGGGCTGAAAAACTGTTTTTT. The full variable domain, rest sourced from reference TRBV5-1 and TRBJ1-4, is KAGVTQTPRYLIKTRGQQVTLSCSPISGHRSVSWYQQTPGQGLQFLFEYFSETQRNKGNFPGRFSGRQFSNSRSEMNVSTLELGDSALYLCASSLERQGAEKLFFGSGTQLSVL.

This clone showed up just once. CDR3 protein: CAWSAAARAYGYTF. Here the CDR3 DNA reads TGTGCCTGGAGTGCGGCAGCCCGGGCCTATGGCTACACCTTC. The gene calls are TRBV30 and TRBJ1-2; no clear D. Deletions cut 1 base from V and 4 bases from J, with 13 bases between. Germline V lookup: CDR1 GTSNPN, CDR2 SVGIG (reference sequence). This CDR3 contains 14 residues.

The chain carries TRBV7-2 and TRBJ2-7, with 9 bases fitting TRBD2. J lost 6 bases, V lost 2 bases, and 11 bases had no gene match. The CDR3 is 16 residues long. Per germline, CDR1 SGHTA and CDR2 FQGNSA. The CDR3 DNA follows: TGTGCCAGCAGCTTATTTCTTAGCGGGGGTTTCGGCGAGCAGTACTTC. This encodes CASSLFLSGGFGEQYF. The full variable domain, rest sourced from reference TRBV7-2 and TRBJ2-7, is GAGVSQSPSNKVTEKGKDVELRCDPISGHTALYWYRQSLGQGLEFLIYFQGNSAPDKSGLPSDRFSAERTGGSVSTLTIQRTQQEDSAVYLCASSLFLSGGFGEQYFGPGTRLTVT.

The V gene is TRBV30, the J gene TRBJ2-6; TRBD1 matches at 7 bases. The V segment lost 5 bases and the J segment 2 bases; nucleotides outside the gene matches: 6. Germline CDR1 is GTSNPN and CDR2 is SVGIG (reference sequence). This CDR3 is 15 amino acids long. CDR3 nucleotides: TGTGCCTGGGTGACAGGGTCTGCTGGGGCCAACGTCCTGACTTTC. Translating it yields CAWVTGSAGANVLTF.

This clone was seen just once. The V call is TRBV19, the J call TRBJ2-2; D is ambiguous. Looked up from germline, CDR1 is LNHDA and CDR2 is SQIVND (reference sequence). The CDR3 is 12 amino acids. The V end was cut by 8 bases, the J end by 1 base, with 5 bases between. CDR3 bases: TGTGCCAGTGGACGGAACACCGGGGAGCTGTTTTTT. Its translation: CASGRNTGELFF.

The chain employs TRBV10-3 and TRBJ1-1; D may be TRBD1 (5 bases). This CDR3 spans 14 amino acids. Germline CDR1 ENHRY, CDR2 SYGVKD. V was pared by 4 bases and J by 4 bases, with 13 bases between. CDR3 sequence: CAISVGGDGTEAFF. CDR3 DNA sequence: TGTGCCATCAGTGTCGGGGGGGATGGCACTGAAGCTTTCTTT.

V and J are TRBV6-5 and TRBJ1-3, with 7 bases matching TRBD1. Germline V gene lookup returns CDR1 MNHEY and CDR2 SVGAGI. V trimming: 3 bases; J trimming: 1 base; junction bases outside the gene matches: 6. The CDR3 has 16 residues. CDR3 in amino acids: CASSYQGTASGNTIYF. Here the CDR3 DNA reads TGTGCCAGCAGTTATCAGGGGACAGCTTCTGGAAACACCATATATTTT.

This chain joins TRBV2 and TRBJ1-2; 8 bases agree with TRBD1. CDR1 and CDR2 (germline): SNHLY, FYNNEI. CDR3 length equals 14 residues. The J segment lost 4 bases and the V segment lost 6 bases, leaving 7 bases of the junction unmatched. CDR3 nucleotides: TGTGCCAGCAGGGGCTGGGACAGGCCCTATGGCTACACCTTC. Translation: CASRGWDRPYGYTF.

The chain is built from TRBV4-1 and TRBJ1-2, with no clear D. This CDR3 region has 14 residues. V was clipped by 1 base and J by 3 bases, with 9 bases between them. From germline, CDR1 is MGHRA and CDR2 YSYEKL. The CDR3: CASSQAGSYYGYTF. CDR3 bases: TGCGCCAGCAGCCAAGCAGGCTCCTACTATGGCTACACCTTC.

The V call is TRBV6-5, the J call TRBJ2-5; D possibly corresponds to TRBD1 (6 bases). The CDR3 runs 14 residues. Trimming pared 6 bases from V and 0 bases from J, leaving 11 bases between. The germline V gene has CDR1 MNHEY and CDR2 SVGAGI. The CDR3 here is CASSRQEYQETQYF. The CDR3 DNA is TGTGCCAGCAGCCGACAGGAGTACCAAGAGACCCAGTACTTC.

This chain links TRBV5-6 with TRBJ2-7; TRBD1 matches 7 bases. The germline V gene has CDR1 SGHDT and CDR2 YYEEEE. The CDR3 totals 15 residues. V was pared by 4 bases and J by 4 bases, with 11 bases of the junction left unmatched. The CDR3 sequence is CASSQFGQVIYEQYF. Here the CDR3 DNA reads TGTGCCAGCAGCCAATTTGGACAGGTTATTTACGAGCAGTACTTC.

The V call is TRBV5-1, the J call TRBJ1-4, with 9 bases fitting TRBD1. The CDR3 is 16 residues long. The trim removed 2 bases at V and 5 bases at J, leaving 7 bases unmatched. Germline CDR1 reads SGHRS; CDR2 reads YFSETQ. The CDR3: CASSLGMGTGNEKLFF. The CDR3 DNA reads TGCGCCAGCAGCTTAGGCATGGGGACAGGGAATGAAAAACTGTTTTTT.

A few counts support this clone. The chain has TRBV7-9 and TRBJ2-7; D unclear. Germline V gives CDR1 SEHNR, CDR2 FQNEAQ (reference sequence). The CDR3 covers 10 residues. The CDR3 nucleotides read TGTGCTACGTCCTCCTACGAGCAGTACTTC. Its translation is CATSSYEQYF. Combining the CDR3 with reference TRBV7-9 and TRBJ2-7 gives the whole variable domain DTGVSQNPRHKITKRGQNVTFRCDPISEHNRLYWYRQTLGQGPEFLTYFQNEAQLEKSRLLSDRFSAERPKGSFSTLEIQRTEQGDSAMYLCATSSYEQYFGPGTRLTVT.

The V gene is TRBV7-9, the J gene TRBJ1-1; 9 bases line up with TRBD1. The germline V gene encodes CDR1 SEHNR and CDR2 FQNEAQ (reference sequence). The CDR3 covers 14 residues. The V and J ends lost 2 bases and 8 bases, in that order; junction bases with no gene match: 6. The CDR3 DNA sequence: TGTGCCAGCAGCTTAAACAGGGGGCAGGAGGAAGCTTTCTTT. This codes for CASSLNRGQEEAFF.